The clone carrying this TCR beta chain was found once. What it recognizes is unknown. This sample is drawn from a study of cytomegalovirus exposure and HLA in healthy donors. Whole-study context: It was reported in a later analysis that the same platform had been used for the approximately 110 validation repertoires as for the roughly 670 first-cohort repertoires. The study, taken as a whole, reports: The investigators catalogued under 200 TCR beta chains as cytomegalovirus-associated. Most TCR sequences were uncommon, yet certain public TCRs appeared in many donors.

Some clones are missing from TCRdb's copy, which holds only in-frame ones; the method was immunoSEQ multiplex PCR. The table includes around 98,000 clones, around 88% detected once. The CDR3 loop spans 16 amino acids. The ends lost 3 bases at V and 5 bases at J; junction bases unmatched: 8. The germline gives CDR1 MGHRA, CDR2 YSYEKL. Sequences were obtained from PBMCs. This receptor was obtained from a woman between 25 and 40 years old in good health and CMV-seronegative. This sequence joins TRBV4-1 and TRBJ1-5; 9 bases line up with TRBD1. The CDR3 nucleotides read TGCGCCAGCAGCCAGGGTCCGGGACAGGGAGATCAGCCCCAGCATTTT. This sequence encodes CASSQGPGQGDQPQHF.